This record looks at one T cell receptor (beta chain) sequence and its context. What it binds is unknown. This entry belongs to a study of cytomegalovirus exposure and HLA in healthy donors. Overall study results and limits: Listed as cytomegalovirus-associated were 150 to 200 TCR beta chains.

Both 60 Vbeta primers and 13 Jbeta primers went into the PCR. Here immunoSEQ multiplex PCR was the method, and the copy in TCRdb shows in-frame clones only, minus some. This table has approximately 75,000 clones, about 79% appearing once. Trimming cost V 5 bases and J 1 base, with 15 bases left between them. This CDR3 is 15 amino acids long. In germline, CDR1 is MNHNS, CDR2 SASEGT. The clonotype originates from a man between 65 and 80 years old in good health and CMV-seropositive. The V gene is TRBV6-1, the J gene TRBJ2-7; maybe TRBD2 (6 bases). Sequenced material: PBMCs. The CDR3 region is CASSRGAGLSYEQYF. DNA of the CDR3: TGTGCCAGCAGTCGCGGAGCGGGCCTGTCCTACGAGCAGTACTTC.